This entry features one T cell receptor (beta chain) sequence. Antigen: not known. These data belong to a study of CD8+ T cells in alopecia areata. Study overall: Among treated patients, oral tofacitinib was administered at 5 to 10 mg twice daily. Study-wide findings and caveats: Both scalp clonality and the expanded CD8+ clones among the top 100 showed a significant decrease with tofacitinib.

As for treatment: oral pan-JAK inhibitor, 5-10 mg twice daily. CDR1 and CDR2 (germline): SGHDT, YYEEEE. This CDR3 region has 14 residues. V was shortened by 4 bases and J by 1 base, with 9 bases between the two germline ends. Once RNA had been extracted, it was reverse transcribed into cDNA to act as the sequencing template. The protocol was immunoSEQ multiplex PCR, while the TCRdb copy is restricted to in-frame clones and leaves out a portion. There are 190,000 or so clones in the sample; roughly 61% occur only once, and around an eighth lies in the top ten. The chain couples TRBV5-6 to TRBJ1-5; D gene uncertain. The origin of this receptor is a human donor with alopecia areata. Sequences were derived from CD8+ T cells sorted from blood, sampled at week 24, from a patient treated with tofacitinib. DNA for the CDR3: TGTGCCAGCAGCCCGAAGCTAAGCAATCAGCCCCAGCATTTT. Protein sequence: CASSPKLSNQPQHF.